This TCR beta chain was sequenced in a study of blood T cell repertoires in COVID-19. TCRdb keeps only in-frame clones here, not all; method: immunoSEQ multiplex PCR. The sample lists over 120,000 clones; roughly 88% were seen once. Cohort allocation depended upon clinical history that participants reported. Cohort 3 donors counted as recovered after two negative PCRs, clearance, or resolved symptoms. CDR3 length equals 15 residues. The germline V and J ends were trimmed by 5 bases and 0 bases, with 8 bases remaining between them. The germline CDR1 and CDR2 sequences are MDHEN and SYDVKM. This clonotype was obtained from a man over 45 who had recovered from COVID-19. The chain recombines TRBV28 with TRBJ2-6; no clear D gene. Sequencing was carried out using PBMCs or T cells enriched from blood (not recorded which). For the CDR3, the DNA is TGTGCCAGCAGTATTCACAGCTCTGGGGCCAACGTCCTGACTTTC. Its translation: CASSIHSSGANVLTF.